The clone carrying this T cell receptor (beta chain) was counted a few times. This record comes from a study of beta chain features in type 1 diabetes. Investigators reverse transcribed all isolated RNA, so they sequenced expressed TCRB transcripts. The data were produced by immunoSEQ multiplex PCR, yet TCRdb's version contains in-frame clones alone and is incomplete. The sample contains about 150,000 clones, around 8% of which appear only once. This TCR was sampled from a man aged 18 to 30 in good health. The sequenced sample was central memory CD4+ T cells from blood.

CDR3 DNA: TGTGCCAGCAGCTTAAATGGGCTTTTGAATGAAAAACTGTTTTTT. Its protein is CASSLNGLLNEKLFF. The V call is TRBV7-6, the J call TRBJ1-4; D unresolved. V was trimmed by 2 bases and J by 5 bases, leaving 12 bases between them. The CDR3 has 15 amino acids. CDR1 and CDR2 from the germline V gene are SGHVS and FNYEAQ.